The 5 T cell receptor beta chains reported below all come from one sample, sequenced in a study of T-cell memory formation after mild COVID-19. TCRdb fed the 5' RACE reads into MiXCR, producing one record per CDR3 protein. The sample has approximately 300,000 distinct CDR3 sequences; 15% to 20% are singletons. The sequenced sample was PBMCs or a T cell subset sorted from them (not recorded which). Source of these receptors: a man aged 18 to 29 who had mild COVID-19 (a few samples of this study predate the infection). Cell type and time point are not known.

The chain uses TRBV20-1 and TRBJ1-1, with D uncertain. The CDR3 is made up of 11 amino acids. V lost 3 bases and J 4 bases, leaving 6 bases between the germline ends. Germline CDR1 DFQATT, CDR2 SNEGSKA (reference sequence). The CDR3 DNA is TGCAGTGCTAGCTGGGTCACTGAAGCTTTCTTT. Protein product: CSASWVTEAFF.

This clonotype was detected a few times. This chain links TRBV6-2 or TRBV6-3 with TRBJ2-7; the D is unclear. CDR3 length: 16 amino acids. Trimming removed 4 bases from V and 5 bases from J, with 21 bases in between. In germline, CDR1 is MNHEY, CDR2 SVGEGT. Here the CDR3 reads CASSSRTVPAFHEQYF. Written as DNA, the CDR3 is TGTGCCAGCAGTTCCCGGACCGTGCCGGCCTTTCACGAGCAGTACTTC.

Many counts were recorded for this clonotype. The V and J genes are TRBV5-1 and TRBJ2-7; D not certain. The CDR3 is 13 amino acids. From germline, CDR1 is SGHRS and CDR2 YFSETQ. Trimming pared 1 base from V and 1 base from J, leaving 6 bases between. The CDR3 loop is CASSLLPSYEQYF. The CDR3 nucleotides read TGCGCCAGCAGCTTGCTACCTTCCTACGAGCAGTACTTC.

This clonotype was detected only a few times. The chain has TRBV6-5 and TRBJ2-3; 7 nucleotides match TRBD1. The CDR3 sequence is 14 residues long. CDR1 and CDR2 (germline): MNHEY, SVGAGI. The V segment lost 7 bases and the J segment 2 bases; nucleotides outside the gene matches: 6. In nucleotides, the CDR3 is TGTGCCAGCAATACAGGGGTCGCCACAGATACGCAGTATTTT. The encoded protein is CASNTGVATDTQYF.

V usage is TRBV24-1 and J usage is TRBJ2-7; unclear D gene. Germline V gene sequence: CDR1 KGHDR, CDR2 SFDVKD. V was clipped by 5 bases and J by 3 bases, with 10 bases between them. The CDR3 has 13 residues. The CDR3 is CATSAGQNYEQYV. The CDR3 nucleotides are TGTGCCACCAGTGCAGGTCAGAACTACGAGCAGTACGTC.